This T cell receptor beta chain was obtained from a study of T cells in Graves' hyperthyroidism and ophthalmopathy. Findings of the study overall: Blood also held most thyroid clonotypes expanded beyond 0.001. Classification by a 13 V-J model distinguished ophthalmopathy from stable hyperthyroidism.

The sample holds many counts of this clonotype. No antigen is known for it. RNA transcripts were the template for amplifying TCR beta CDR3 regions. Using the HTBI primer set, a first-round RT-PCR was run on the TCR CDR3. TCRdb independently ran MiXCR on the multiplex PCR reads; one entry per CDR3 protein. In the table there are 500,000 or so distinct CDR3 sequences, roughly 15% of which are singletons. Used for diagnoses were clinical symptoms, serum thyroxine and TRAb, thyroid ultrasound and orbital computed tomography. Trimming took 5 bases from V and 2 from J; bases not matched to a gene: 3. CDR1 DFQATT and CDR2 SNEGSKA come from the germline V gene (reference sequence). The CDR3 runs to 13 residues.

The clonotype comes from a woman between 18 and 29 years old with Graves' ophthalmopathy. The chain is built from TRBV20-1 and TRBJ2-3, with 8 positions matching TRBD2. Sequencing was done on a sample of blood. CDR3 nucleotide sequence: TGCAGTGCTTGGGGACTAGTCACAGATACGCAGTATTTT. Translation gives CSAWGLVTDTQYF.